A selection of T cell receptor beta chains follows, all from one sample in a study of blood T cells in healthy people across ages. Using its own MiXCR run on the 5' RACE reads, TCRdb lists one record per CDR3 protein. The sample has roughly 1,100,000 distinct CDR3 sequences; 20% to 25% are singletons. This same sample was also taken into another study, of T cells of mothers and their children.

Sequencing was done on a sample of blood. These receptors came from a girl aged 2 to 9 in good health. Both conserved end residues are part of each CDR3. The D gene is left open where the match is weak. Only some rows state a clone size, as once, few, many or a class for expanded clones.

d_gene: NA; abundance: few; v_gene: TRBV15; j_gene: TRBJ2-5; CDR3nt: TGTGCCACCAGCATGGGGGGATCTGGCGAGACCCAGTACTTC; CDR3aa: CATSMGGSGETQYF
d_gene: TRBD2; abundance: NA; v_gene: TRBV6-5; j_gene: TRBJ2-3; CDR3nt: TGTGCCAGCAGTTACGGCACTAGCGGGACTACCCATACGCAGTATTTT; CDR3aa: CASSYGTSGTTHTQYF
d_gene: TRBD2; abundance: NA; v_gene: TRBV7-2; j_gene: TRBJ2-4; CDR3nt: TGTGCCAGCAGCTTAGAAGCGGGAGGGTGGGACATTCAGTACTTC; CDR3aa: CASSLEAGGWDIQYF
d_gene: NA; abundance: few; v_gene: TRBV29-1; j_gene: TRBJ2-3; CDR3nt: TGCAGCGTTGTCTTCTGGGGCACGGCAGATACGCAGTATTTT; CDR3aa: CSVVFWGTADTQYF
d_gene: TRBD1; abundance: NA; v_gene: TRBV5-6; j_gene: TRBJ1-2; CDR3nt: TGTGCCAGCGGCCTCAGGGGGGGGGCGCTTGGCTACACCTTC; CDR3aa: CASGLRGGALGYTF
d_gene: TRBD1; abundance: few; v_gene: TRBV29-1; j_gene: TRBJ2-5; CDR3nt: TGCAGCGTAATGGACAGGTACCAAGAGACCCAGTACTTC; CDR3aa: CSVMDRYQETQYF
d_gene: TRBD2; abundance: NA; v_gene: TRBV4-2; j_gene: TRBJ2-3; CDR3nt: TGTGCCAGCAGCCAAGAGGGGCGGGGGAGCACAGATACGCAGTATTTT; CDR3aa: CASSQEGRGSTDTQYF
d_gene: NA; abundance: few; v_gene: TRBV25-1; j_gene: TRBJ2-5; CDR3nt: TGTGCCAGCAGTTTGTATGTGGGGTCTGGGCAAGAGACCCAGTACTTC; CDR3aa: CASSLYVGSGQETQYF
d_gene: NA; abundance: NA; v_gene: TRBV2; j_gene: TRBJ1-3; CDR3nt: TGTGCCAGCAGTGACGGCGGAAACACCATATATTTT; CDR3aa: CASSDGGNTIYF
d_gene: NA; abundance: many; v_gene: TRBV5-1; j_gene: TRBJ1-3; CDR3nt: TGTGCCAGCAGTTTTGGGCAGGCTGGAAACACCATATATTTT; CDR3aa: CASSFGQAGNTIYF
d_gene: TRBD1; abundance: few; v_gene: TRBV4-1; j_gene: TRBJ1-4; CDR3nt: TGCGCCAGCAGCCAGGGACAGTATAATGAAAAACTGTTTTTT; CDR3aa: CASSQGQYNEKLFF
d_gene: NA; abundance: NA; v_gene: TRBV20-1; j_gene: TRBJ1-2; CDR3nt: TGCAGTGCTAGAGAAAGGGATATTGACTATGGCTACACCTTC; CDR3aa: CSARERDIDYGYTF
d_gene: NA; abundance: NA; v_gene: TRBV6-2/TRBV6-3; j_gene: TRBJ2-3; CDR3nt: TGTGCCAGCAGTTACTCTGGAGAGACAGATACGCAGTATTTT; CDR3aa: CASSYSGETDTQYF
d_gene: NA; abundance: few; v_gene: TRBV28; j_gene: TRBJ2-5; CDR3nt: TGTGCCAGCAGTTTGTTAGGGTGGGGGACACCAATAGAGACCCAGTACTTC; CDR3aa: CASSLLGWGTPIETQYF
d_gene: NA; abundance: NA; v_gene: TRBV12-3/TRBV12-4; j_gene: TRBJ2-5; CDR3nt: TGTGCCAGCGGTAGGGTCGTAGAGACCCAGTACTTC; CDR3aa: CASGRVVETQYF
d_gene: NA; abundance: few; v_gene: TRBV6-1; j_gene: TRBJ1-4; CDR3nt: TGTGCCAACAGGACAGTAAAGAATGAAAAACTGTTTTTT; CDR3aa: CANRTVKNEKLFF
d_gene: NA; abundance: few; v_gene: TRBV29-1; j_gene: TRBJ2-7; CDR3nt: TGCAGCGTTGAAACCTCTTCCGATTCTGGGTTAAACGAGCAGTACTTC; CDR3aa: CSVETSSDSGLNEQYF
d_gene: NA; abundance: few; v_gene: TRBV5-6; j_gene: TRBJ1-4; CDR3nt: TGTGCCAGCAGCTTACGACAGGCAACTAATGAAAAACTGTTTTTT; CDR3aa: CASSLRQATNEKLFF
d_gene: TRBD2; abundance: NA; v_gene: TRBV11-2; j_gene: TRBJ2-1; CDR3nt: TGTGCCAGCAGTTTCCTCCTAGCGGGAGTGTACAATGAGCAGTTCTTC; CDR3aa: CASSFLLAGVYNEQFF
d_gene: NA; abundance: few; v_gene: TRBV6-2/TRBV6-3; j_gene: TRBJ2-5; CDR3nt: TGTGCCAGCAGGGGACTTCTCGAACTACAAGAGACCCAGTACTTC; CDR3aa: CASRGLLELQETQYF
d_gene: NA; abundance: NA; v_gene: TRBV12-3/TRBV12-4; j_gene: TRBJ2-1; CDR3nt: TGTGCCACCAGCGGACGCAGCTCCTACAATGAGCAGTTCTTC; CDR3aa: CATSGRSSYNEQFF
d_gene: NA; abundance: NA; v_gene: TRBV27; j_gene: TRBJ2-7; CDR3nt: TGTGCCAGCAGTTGGACTGCAGACTACGAGCAGTACTTC; CDR3aa: CASSWTADYEQYF
d_gene: NA; abundance: few; v_gene: TRBV15; j_gene: TRBJ1-6; CDR3nt: TGTGCCACCAGTTCGAATGATAATTCACCCCTCCACTTT; CDR3aa: CATSSNDNSPLHF
d_gene: NA; abundance: NA; v_gene: TRBV7-2; j_gene: TRBJ2-1; CDR3nt: TGTGCCAGCAGCTTCTCCAGGAACAATGAGCAGTTCTTC; CDR3aa: CASSFSRNNEQFF
d_gene: NA; abundance: few; v_gene: TRBV20-1; j_gene: TRBJ1-4; CDR3nt: TGCAGTGTAGGCATGTTCGAAAAACTGTTTTTT; CDR3aa: CSVGMFEKLFF
d_gene: TRBD1; abundance: few; v_gene: TRBV27; j_gene: TRBJ1-2; CDR3nt: TGTGCCAGCAGTCCTTACTTTGACAGGGAGGTTGGCTACACCTTC; CDR3aa: CASSPYFDREVGYTF
d_gene: NA; abundance: NA; v_gene: TRBV20-1; j_gene: TRBJ2-5; CDR3nt: TGCAGTGCTAGAGATTTGCAGGGGCAAGAGACCCAGTACTTC; CDR3aa: CSARDLQGQETQYF